This T cell receptor beta chain was identified in a study of blood T cell repertoires in COVID-19. Study-wide context: Whether acute or convalescent, the COVID-19 samples came from the United States, Italy and Spain. The cDNA or gDNA used as material had been derived from T cells, B-cell-depleted T cells, or PBMCs.

The authors' processing: Using reference gene primer amplification, nucleated cell counts were estimated. Libraries were prepared by immunoSEQ multiplex PCR; TCRdb keeps only in-frame clonotypes and omits some of them. The DNA was the basis for D and trimming; V, J and clone size are from that table. This table holds a few hundred thousand clones, approximately 89% found once. The CDR3 spans 14 residues. The V and J ends lost 0 bases and 4 bases respectively, with 8 bases between them. Per the germline V gene, CDR1 is MNHEY and CDR2 is SVGAGI. Enrolment of Seattle patients took place during active infection, and they were followed longitudinally.

The TCR was taken from a woman in her sixties or seventies with COVID-19, enrolled during active disease. The chain has TRBV6-5 and TRBJ2-3; D is undetermined. The material sequenced was peripheral blood. CDR3 sequence: CASSYSNTADTQYF. The CDR3, as DNA: TGTGCCAGCAGTTACTCGAACACAGCAGATACGCAGTATTTT.